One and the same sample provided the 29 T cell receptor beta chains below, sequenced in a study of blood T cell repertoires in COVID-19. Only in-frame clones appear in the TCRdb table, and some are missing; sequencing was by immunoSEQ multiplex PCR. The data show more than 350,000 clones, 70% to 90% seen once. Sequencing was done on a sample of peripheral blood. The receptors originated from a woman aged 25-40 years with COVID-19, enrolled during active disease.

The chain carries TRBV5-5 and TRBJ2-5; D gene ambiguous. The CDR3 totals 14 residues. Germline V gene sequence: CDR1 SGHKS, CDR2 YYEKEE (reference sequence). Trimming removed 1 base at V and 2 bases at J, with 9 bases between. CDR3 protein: CASSLSRVQETQYF. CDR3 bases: TGTGCCAGCAGCTTGTCGAGAGTTCAAGAGACCCAGTACTTC.

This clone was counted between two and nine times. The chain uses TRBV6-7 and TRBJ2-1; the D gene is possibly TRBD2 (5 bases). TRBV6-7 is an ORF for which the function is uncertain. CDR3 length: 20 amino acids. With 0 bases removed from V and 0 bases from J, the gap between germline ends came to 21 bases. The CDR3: CASSYSSSSRAESSYNEQFF. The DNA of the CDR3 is TGTGCCAGCAGTTACTCGAGTTCCTCCCGAGCGGAGAGCTCCTACAATGAGCAGTTCTTC.

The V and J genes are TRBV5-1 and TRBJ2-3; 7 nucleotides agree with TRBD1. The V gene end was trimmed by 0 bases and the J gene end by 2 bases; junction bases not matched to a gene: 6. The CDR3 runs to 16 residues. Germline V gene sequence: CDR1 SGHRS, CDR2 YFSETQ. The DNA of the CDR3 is TGCGCCAGCAGCTTGGGGCCAGGGGGTGCCACAGATACGCAGTATTTT. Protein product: CASSLGPGGATDTQYF. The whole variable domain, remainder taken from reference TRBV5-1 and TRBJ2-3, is KAGVTQTPRYLIKTRGQQVTLSCSPISGHRSVSWYQQTPGQGLQFLFEYFSETQRNKGNFPGRFSGRQFSNSRSEMNVSTLELGDSALYLCASSLGPGGATDTQYFGPGTRLTVL.

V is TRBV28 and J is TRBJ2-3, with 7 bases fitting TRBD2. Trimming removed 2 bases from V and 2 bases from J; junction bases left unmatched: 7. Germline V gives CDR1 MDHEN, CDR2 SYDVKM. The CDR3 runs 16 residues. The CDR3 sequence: CASSLRPRDYTDTQYF. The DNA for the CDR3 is TGTGCCAGCAGTTTACGGCCCCGGGACTACACAGATACGCAGTATTTT.

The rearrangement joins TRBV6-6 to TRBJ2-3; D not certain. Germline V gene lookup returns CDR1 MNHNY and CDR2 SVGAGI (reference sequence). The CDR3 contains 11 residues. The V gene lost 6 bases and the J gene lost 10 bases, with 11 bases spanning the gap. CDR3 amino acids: CASRETLAQYF. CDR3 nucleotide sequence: TGTGCCAGCAGAGAGACTCTAGCGCAGTATTTT.

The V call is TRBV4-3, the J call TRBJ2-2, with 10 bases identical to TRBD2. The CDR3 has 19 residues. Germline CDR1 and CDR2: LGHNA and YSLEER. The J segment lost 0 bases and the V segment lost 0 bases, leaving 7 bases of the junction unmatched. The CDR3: CASSQEIVAGGANTGELFF. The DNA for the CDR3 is TGCGCCAGCAGCCAAGAAATCGTAGCGGGGGGCGCGAACACCGGGGAGCTGTTTTTT.

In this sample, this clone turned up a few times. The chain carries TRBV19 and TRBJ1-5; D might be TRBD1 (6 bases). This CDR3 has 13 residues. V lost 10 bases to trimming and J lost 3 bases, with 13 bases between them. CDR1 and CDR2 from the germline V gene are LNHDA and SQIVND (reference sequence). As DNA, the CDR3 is TGTGCCATTTCAGGGGCCCCCAATCAGCCCCAGCATTTT. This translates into CAISGAPNQPQHF.

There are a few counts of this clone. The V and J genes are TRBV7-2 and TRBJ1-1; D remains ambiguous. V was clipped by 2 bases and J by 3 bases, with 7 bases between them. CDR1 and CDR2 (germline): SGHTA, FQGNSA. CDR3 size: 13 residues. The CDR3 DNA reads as TGTGCCAGCAGCTTAATGCCGGACACTGAAGCTTTCTTT. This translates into CASSLMPDTEAFF.

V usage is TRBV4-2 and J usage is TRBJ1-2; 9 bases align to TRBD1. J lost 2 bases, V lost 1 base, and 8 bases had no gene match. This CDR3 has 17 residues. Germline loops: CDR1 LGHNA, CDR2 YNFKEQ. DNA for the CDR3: TGTGCCAGCAGCCAAGTTAGACGGGACAGGGAAAACTATGGCTACACCTTC. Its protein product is CASSQVRRDRENYGYTF.

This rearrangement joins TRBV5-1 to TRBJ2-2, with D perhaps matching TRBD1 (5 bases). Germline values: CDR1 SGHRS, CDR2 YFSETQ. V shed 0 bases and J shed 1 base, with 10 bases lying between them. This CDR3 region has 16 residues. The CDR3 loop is CASSLDSDRNTGELFF. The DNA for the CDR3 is TGCGCCAGCAGCTTGGATTCAGACAGGAACACCGGGGAGCTGTTTTTT.

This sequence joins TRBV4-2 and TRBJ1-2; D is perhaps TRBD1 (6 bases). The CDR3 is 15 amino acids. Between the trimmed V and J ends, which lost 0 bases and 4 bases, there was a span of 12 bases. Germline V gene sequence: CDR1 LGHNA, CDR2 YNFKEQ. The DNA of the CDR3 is TGTGCCAGCAGCCAAGACTCGGCAGGGGTCTATGGCTACACCTTC. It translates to CASSQDSAGVYGYTF.

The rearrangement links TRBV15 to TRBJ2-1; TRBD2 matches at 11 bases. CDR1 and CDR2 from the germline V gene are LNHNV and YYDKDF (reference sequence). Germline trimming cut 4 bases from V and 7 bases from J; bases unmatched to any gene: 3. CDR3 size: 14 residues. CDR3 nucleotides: TGTGCCACCAGCACTAGCGGGAGGTTGAATGAGCAGTTCTTC. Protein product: CATSTSGRLNEQFF.

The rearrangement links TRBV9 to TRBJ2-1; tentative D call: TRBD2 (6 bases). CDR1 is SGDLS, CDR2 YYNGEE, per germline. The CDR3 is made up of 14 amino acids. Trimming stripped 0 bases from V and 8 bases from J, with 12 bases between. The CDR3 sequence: CASSVGPSAYEQFF. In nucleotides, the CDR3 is TGTGCCAGCAGCGTAGGGCCTAGCGCGTATGAGCAGTTCTTC. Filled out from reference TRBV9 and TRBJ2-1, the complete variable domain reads DSGVTQTPKHLITATGQRVTLRCSPRSGDLSVYWYQQSLDQGLQFLIQYYNGEERAKGNILERFSAQQFPDLHSELNLSSLELGDSALYFCASSVGPSAYEQFFGPGTRLTVL.

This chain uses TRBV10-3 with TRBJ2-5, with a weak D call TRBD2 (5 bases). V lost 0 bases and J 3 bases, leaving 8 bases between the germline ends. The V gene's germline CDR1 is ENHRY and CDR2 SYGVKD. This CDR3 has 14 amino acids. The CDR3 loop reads CAISESLREETQYF. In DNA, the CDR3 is TGTGCCATCAGTGAGTCATTGAGGGAAGAGACCCAGTACTTC.

CDR3 nucleotide sequence: TGTGGCCTCCGGGACAGGGATGAAAAACTGTTTTTT. Protein: CGLRDRDEKLFF. The V call is TRBV2, the J call TRBJ1-4; 9 nucleotides agree with TRBD1. The germline V gene has CDR1 SNHLY and CDR2 FYNNEI. The CDR3 sequence is 12 residues long.

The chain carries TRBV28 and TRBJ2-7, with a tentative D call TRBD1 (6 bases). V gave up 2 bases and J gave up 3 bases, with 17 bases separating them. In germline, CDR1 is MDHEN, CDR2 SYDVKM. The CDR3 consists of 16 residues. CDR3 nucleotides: TGTGCCAGCAGTTTAAGGGCGACAGGACGATTCTACGAGCAGTACTTC. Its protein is CASSLRATGRFYEQYF.

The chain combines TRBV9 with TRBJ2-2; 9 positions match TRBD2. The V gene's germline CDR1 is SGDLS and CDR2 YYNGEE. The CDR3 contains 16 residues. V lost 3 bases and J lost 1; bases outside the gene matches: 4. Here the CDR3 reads CASSAQLAGNTGELFF. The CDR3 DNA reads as TGTGCCAGCAGCGCCCAACTAGCGGGGAACACCGGGGAGCTGTTTTTT.

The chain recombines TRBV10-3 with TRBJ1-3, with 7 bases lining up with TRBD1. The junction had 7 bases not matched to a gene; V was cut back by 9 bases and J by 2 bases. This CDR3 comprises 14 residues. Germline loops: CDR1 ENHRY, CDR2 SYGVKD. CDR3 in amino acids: CAIDSQGAGNTIYF. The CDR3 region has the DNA TGTGCCATTGACTCGCAGGGGGCTGGAAACACCATATATTTT.

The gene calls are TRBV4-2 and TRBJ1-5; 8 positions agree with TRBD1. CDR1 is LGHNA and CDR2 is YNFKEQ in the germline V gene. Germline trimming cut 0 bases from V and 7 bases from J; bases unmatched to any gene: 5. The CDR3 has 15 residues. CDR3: CASSQDVRQGQPQHF. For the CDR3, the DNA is TGTGCCAGCAGCCAAGATGTTCGACAGGGGCAGCCCCAGCATTTT.

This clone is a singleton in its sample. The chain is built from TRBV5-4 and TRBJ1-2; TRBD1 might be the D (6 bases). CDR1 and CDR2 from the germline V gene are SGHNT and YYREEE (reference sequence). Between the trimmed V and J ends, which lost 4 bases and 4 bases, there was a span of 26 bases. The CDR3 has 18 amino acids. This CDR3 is CASSLGATGPSTGYGYTF. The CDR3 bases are TGTGCCAGCAGCCTGGGGGCGACAGGTCCCTCTACGGGCTATGGCTACACCTTC.

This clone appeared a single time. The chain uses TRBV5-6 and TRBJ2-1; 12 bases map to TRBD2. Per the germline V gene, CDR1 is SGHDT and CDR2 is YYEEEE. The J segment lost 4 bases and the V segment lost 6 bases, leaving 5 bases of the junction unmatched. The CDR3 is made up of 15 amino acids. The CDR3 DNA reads TGTGCCAGCACCCGACTAGCGGGGGTTTACAATGAGCAGTTCTTC. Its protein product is CASTRLAGVYNEQFF. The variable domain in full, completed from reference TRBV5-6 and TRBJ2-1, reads DAGVTQSPTHLIKTRGQQVTLRCSPKSGHDTVSWYQQALGQGPQFIFQYYEEEERQRGNFPDRFSGHQFPNYSSELNVNALLLGDSALYLCASTRLAGVYNEQFFGPGTRLTVL.

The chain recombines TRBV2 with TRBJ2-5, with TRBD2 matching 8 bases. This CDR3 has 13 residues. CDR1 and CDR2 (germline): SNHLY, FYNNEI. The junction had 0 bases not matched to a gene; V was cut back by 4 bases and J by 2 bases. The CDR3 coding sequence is TGTGCCAGCAGTGGACTAGCGCAAGAGACCCAGTACTTC. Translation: CASSGLAQETQYF.

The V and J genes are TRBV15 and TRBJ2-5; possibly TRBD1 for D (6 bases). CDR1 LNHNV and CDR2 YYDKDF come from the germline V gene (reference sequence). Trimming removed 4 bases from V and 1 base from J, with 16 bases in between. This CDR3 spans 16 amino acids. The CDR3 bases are TGTGCCACCAGCACCCGCAGGGGCGATACCCAAGAGACCCAGTACTTC. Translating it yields CATSTRRGDTQETQYF.

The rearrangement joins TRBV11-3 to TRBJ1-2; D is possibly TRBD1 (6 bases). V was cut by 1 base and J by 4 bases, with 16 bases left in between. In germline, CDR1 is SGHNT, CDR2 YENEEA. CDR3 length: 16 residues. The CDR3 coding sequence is TGTGCCAGCAGCTTAGTTGCCGGGGGGCTAGGCTATGGCTACACCTTC. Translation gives CASSLVAGGLGYGYTF.

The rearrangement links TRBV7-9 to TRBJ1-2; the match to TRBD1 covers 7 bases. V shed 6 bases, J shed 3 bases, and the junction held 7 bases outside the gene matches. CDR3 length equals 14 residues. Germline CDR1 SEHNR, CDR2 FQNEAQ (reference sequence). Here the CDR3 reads CASSSGTDYYGYTF. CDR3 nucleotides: TGTGCCAGCAGTTCCGGGACAGACTACTATGGCTACACCTTC.

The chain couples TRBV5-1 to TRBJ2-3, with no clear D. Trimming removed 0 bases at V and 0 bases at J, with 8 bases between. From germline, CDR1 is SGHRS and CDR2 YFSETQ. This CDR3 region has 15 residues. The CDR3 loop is CASSLGIPSTDTQYF. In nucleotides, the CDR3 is TGCGCCAGCAGCTTGGGTATCCCTAGCACAGATACGCAGTATTTT.

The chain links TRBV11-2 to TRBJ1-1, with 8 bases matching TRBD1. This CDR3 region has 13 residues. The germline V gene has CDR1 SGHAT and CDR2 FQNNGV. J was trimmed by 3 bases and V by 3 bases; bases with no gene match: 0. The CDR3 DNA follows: TGTGCCAGCAGCTTGGACAGGGACACTGAAGCTTTCTTT. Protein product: CASSLDRDTEAFF.

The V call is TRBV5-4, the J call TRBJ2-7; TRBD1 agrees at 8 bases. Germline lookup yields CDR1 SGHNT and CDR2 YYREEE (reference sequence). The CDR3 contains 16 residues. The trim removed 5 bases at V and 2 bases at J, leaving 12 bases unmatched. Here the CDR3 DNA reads TGTGCCAGCAGAGACCGACAGGGGAATAGGGCCTACGAGCAGTACTTC. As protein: CASRDRQGNRAYEQYF.

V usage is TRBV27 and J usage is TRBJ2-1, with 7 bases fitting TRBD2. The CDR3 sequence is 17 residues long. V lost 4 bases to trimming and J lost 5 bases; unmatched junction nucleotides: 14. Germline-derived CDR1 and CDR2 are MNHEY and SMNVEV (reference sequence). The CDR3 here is CASSSHGGWGDHNEQFF. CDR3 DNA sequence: TGTGCCAGCAGTTCCCACGGGGGGTGGGGGGATCACAATGAGCAGTTCTTC.